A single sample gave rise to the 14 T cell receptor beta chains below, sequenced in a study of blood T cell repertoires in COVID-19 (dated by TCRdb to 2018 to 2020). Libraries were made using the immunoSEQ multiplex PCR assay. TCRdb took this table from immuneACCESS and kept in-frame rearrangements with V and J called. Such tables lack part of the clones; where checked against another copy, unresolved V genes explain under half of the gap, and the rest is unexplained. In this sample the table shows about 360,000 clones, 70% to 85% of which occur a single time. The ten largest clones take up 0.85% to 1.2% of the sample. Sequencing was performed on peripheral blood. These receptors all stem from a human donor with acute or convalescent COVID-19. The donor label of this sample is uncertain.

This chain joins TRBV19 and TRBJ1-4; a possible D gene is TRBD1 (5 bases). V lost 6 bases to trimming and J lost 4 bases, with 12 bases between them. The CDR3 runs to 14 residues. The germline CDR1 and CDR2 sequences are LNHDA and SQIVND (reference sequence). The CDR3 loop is CASRPTANNEKLFF. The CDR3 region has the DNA TGTGCCAGTAGGCCGACAGCAAATAATGAAAAACTGTTTTTT.

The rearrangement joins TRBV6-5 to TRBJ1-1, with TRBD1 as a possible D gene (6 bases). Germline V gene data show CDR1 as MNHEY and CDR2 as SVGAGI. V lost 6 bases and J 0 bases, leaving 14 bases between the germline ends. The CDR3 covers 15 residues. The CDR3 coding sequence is TGTGCCAGCAGACTAAGGGACACTGTGAACACTGAAGCTTTCTTT. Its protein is CASRLRDTVNTEAFF.

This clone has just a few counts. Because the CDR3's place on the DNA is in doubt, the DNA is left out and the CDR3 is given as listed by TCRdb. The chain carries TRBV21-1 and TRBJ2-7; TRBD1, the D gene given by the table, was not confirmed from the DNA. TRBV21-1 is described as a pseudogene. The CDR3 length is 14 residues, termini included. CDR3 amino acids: CASSKVGTGSREYF.

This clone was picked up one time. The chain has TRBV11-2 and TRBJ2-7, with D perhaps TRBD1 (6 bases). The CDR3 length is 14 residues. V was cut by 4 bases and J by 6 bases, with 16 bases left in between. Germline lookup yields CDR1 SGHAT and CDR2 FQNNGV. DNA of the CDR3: TGTGCCAGCAGCTGGGAGCAGGGGTTCGGCGAGCAGTACTTC. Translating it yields CASSWEQGFGEQYF.

CDR3 protein: CASSLNLNANYGYTF. As DNA, the CDR3 is TGTGCCAGCAGCTTAAATCTTAATGCTAACTATGGCTACACCTTC. The rearrangement joins TRBV11-2 to TRBJ1-2; D is ambiguous. The CDR3 runs 15 residues. Germline CDR1 SGHAT, CDR2 FQNNGV. Trimming removed 2 bases at V and 0 bases at J, with 10 bases between.

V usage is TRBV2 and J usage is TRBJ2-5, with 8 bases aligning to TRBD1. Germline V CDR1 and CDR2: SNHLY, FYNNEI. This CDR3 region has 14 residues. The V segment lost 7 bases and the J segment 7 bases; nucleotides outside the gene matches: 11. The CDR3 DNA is TGTGCCAGCACCCGGACAGGGCAAGGGGGGACCCAGTACTTC. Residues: CASTRTGQGGTQYF. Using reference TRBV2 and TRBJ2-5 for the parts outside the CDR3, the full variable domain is EPEVTQTPSHQVTQMGQEVILRCVPISNHLYFYWYRQILGQKVEFLVSFYNNEISEKSEIFDDQFSVERPDGSNFTLKIRSTKLEDSAMYFCASTRTGQGGTQYFGPGTRLLVL.

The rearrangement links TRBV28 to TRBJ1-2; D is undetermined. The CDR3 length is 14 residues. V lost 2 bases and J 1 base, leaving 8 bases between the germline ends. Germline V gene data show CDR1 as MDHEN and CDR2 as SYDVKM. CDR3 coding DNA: TGTGCCAGCAGTTTAGGTTACAGTAACTATGGCTACACCTTC. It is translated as CASSLGYSNYGYTF.

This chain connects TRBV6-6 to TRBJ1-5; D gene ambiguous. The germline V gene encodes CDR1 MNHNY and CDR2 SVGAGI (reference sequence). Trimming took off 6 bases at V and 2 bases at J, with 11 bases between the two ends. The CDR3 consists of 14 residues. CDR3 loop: CASRREGGNQPQHF. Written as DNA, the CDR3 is TGTGCCAGCAGGAGGGAGGGCGGCAATCAGCCCCAGCATTTT.

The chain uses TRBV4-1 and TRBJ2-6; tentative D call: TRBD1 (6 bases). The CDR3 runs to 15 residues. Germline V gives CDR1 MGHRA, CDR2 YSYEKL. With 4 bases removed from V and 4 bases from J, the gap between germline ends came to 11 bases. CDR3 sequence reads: CASSPAGEGANVLTF. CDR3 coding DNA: TGCGCCAGCAGCCCCGCAGGGGAGGGGGCCAACGTCCTGACTTTC.

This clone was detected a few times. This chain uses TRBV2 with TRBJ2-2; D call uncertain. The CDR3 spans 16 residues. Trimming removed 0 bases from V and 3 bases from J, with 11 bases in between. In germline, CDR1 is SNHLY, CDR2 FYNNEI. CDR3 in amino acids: CASSEASVLDTGELFF. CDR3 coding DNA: TGTGCCAGCAGTGAAGCGTCAGTCCTGGACACCGGGGAGCTGTTTTTT. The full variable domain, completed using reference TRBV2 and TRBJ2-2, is EPEVTQTPSHQVTQMGQEVILRCVPISNHLYFYWYRQILGQKVEFLVSFYNNEISEKSEIFDDQFSVERPDGSNFTLKIRSTKLEDSAMYFCASSEASVLDTGELFFGEGSRLTVL.

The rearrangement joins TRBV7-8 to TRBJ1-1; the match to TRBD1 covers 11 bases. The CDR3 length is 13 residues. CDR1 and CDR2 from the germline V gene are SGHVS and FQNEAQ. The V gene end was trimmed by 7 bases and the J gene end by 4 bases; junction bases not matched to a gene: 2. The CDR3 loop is CASIGTGGTEAFF. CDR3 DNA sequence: TGTGCCAGCATCGGGACAGGGGGCACTGAAGCTTTCTTT.

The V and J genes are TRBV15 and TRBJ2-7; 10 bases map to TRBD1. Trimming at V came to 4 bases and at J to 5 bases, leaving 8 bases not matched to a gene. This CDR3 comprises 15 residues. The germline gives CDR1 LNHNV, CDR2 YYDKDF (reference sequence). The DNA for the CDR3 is TGTGCCACCAGCAACCGGGACAGGGGTTTAAACGAGCAGTACTTC. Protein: CATSNRDRGLNEQYF.

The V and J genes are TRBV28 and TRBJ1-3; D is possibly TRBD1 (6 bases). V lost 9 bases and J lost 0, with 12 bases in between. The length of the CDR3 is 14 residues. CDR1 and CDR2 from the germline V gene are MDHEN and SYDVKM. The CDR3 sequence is CASLDRLSGNTIYF. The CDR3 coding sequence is TGTGCCAGTTTAGACAGGCTCTCTGGAAACACCATATATTTT.

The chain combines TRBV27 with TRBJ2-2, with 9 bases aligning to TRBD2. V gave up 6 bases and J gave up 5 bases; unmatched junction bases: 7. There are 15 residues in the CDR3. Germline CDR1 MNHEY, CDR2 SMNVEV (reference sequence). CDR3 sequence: CASRPSGRKTGELFF. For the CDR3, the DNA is TGTGCCAGCAGGCCGAGCGGGAGGAAGACCGGGGAGCTGTTTTTT.